The entry below gives a single T cell receptor beta chain sequence along with its context. Its antigen is unidentified. The sample belongs to a study of beta chain features in type 1 diabetes. The study's findings and limits: Among patients with Type 1 diabetes, TCRB CDR3s were moderately but significantly shorter in every one of the four CD4+ subsets.

Expressed TCRB transcripts were sequenced because the entire RNA isolate underwent reverse transcription. Clones were read by immunoSEQ multiplex PCR, and TCRdb kept only the in-frame ones, dropping some. The sample has around 240,000 clones, 16% seen once. The CDR3 runs to 17 residues. J lost 0 bases, V lost 0 bases, and 3 bases had no gene match. The V gene's germline CDR1 is ENHRY and CDR2 SYGVKD. Sequenced: naive CD4+ T cells from blood. This TCR was recovered from a man aged 25-45 years with type 1 diabetes. The chain couples TRBV10-3 to TRBJ2-3; 10 bases map to TRBD2. The CDR3 bases are TGTGCCATCAGTGAGTCGTCTAGCGGGGGTAGCACAGATACGCAGTATTTT. The encoded protein is CAISESSSGGSTDTQYF.